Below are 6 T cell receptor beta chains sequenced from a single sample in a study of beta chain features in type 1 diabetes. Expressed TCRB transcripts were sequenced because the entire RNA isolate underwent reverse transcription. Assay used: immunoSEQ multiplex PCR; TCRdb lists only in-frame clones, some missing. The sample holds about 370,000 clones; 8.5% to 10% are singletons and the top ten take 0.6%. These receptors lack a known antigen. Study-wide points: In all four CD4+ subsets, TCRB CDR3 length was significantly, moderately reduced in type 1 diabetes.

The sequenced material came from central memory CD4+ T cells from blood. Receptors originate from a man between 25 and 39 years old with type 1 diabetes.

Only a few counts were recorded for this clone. CDR3 nucleotide sequence: TGTGCCAGCAGACAGGGACGGGCCACAGATACGCAGTATTTT. Translating gives CASRQGRATDTQYF. V is TRBV10-3 and J is TRBJ2-3, with 7 bases that match TRBD1. The germline CDR1 and CDR2 sequences are ENHRY and SYGVKD. The CDR3 totals 14 residues. With V trimmed by 10 bases and J by 2 bases, 9 bases remained unmatched.

CDR3: CASSLGGEAFF. The CDR3 DNA reads as TGTGCCAGCAGTTTGGGGGGAGAAGCTTTCTTT. This chain uses TRBV27 with TRBJ1-1; tentatively, D is TRBD1 (5 bases). From germline, CDR1 is MNHEY and CDR2 SMNVEV (reference sequence). The CDR3 length is 11 residues. V shed 3 bases and J shed 8 bases, with 7 bases lying between them.

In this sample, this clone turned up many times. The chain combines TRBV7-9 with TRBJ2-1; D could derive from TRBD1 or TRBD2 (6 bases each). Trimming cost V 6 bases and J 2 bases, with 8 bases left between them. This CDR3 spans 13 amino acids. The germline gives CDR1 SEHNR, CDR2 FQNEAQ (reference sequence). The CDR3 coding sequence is TGTGCCAGCAGGGAGGGGGCCTACAATGAGCAGTTCTTC. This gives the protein CASREGAYNEQFF.

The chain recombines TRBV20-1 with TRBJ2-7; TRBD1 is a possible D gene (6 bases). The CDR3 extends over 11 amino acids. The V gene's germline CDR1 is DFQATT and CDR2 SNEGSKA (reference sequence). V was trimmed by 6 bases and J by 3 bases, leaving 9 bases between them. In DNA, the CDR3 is TGCAGTGCGAAAGGGGGCTACGAGCAGTACTTC. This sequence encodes CSAKGGYEQYF.

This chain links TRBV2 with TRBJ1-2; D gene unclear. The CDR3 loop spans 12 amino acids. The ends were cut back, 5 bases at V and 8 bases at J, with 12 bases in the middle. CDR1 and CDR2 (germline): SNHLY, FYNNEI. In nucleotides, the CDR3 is TGTGCCAGCAGTCTTACACCGGGAGGCTACACCTTC. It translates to CASSLTPGGYTF.

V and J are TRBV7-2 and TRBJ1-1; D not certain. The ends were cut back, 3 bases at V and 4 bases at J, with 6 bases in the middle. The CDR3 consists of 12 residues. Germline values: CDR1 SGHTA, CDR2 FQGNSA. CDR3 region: CASSFTSTEAFF. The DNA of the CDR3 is TGTGCCAGCAGCTTTACTTCCACTGAAGCTTTCTTT.